This TCR beta chain was obtained from a study of OX40 agonist ivuxolimab in advanced cancers. Some background on the complete study: Ivuxolimab was a fully human IgG2 agonistic monoclonal antibody targeting the costimulatory receptor OX40 (CD134). The paper reports the monotherapy dose-escalation portion (N of about 52 patients) of the phase I ivuxolimab trial. Among the approximately 50 dose-escalation patients, approximately 20 had hepatocellular carcinoma, roughly 15 melanoma, 9 renal cell carcinoma and 9 head and neck cancer. Intravenous ivuxolimab was administered to patients every 2 weeks at six dose levels: 0.01, 0.1, 0.3, 1.5, 3 and 10 mg/kg. In the dose-escalation cohort, 82.7% of patients were male, and the mean age was about 55 years, with a range of roughly 20 to 80. The point of sequencing TCRbeta in the periphery was to test whether ivuxolimab changed TCR sequence diversity and drove clonal T-cell expansion. Three dose-escalation patients achieved partial responses, one with hepatocellular carcinoma and two with cutaneous melanoma. Prior anti-PD-1, anti-PD-L1 or anti-CTLA-4 therapy was permitted, and less than 45% of dose-escalation patients had received checkpoint inhibitors.

Beyond this particular receptor, the publication reports: Clonal expansion of both CD4+ and CD8+ blood T cells was observed from baseline to week 6 at doses 0.1 to 3.0 mg/kg. Which antigens the clonally expanded peripheral T cells were specific for was not determined. Low levels of normalized T-cell clonal expansion were also seen in some patients who did not respond. On average, CD8+ T cells showed more expanded clones than CD4+ T cells after ivuxolimab. In partial responders in the 0.1-3.0 mg/kg groups, normalized peripheral clonal expansion was found to be among the lowest, especially among CD8+ T cells.

Spanning cysteine to phenylalanine, the CDR3 consists of 15 amino acids. Kept here is only the CDR3 DNA, which spans 45 bases and is read in frame from base 1. The germline V end is reduced by 1 base and the J end by 7 bases; junction bases left unmatched: 5. The germline V gene encodes CDR1 SGHTA and CDR2 FQGNSA. Patients with a history of autoimmune disease or receiving systemic immunosuppression were excluded from the trial. Peripheral blood for TCR sequencing was drawn from every dose cohort at baseline, at cycle 4 day 1 and at cycle 7 day 1. The samples were taken from a phase I, first-in-human, multicenter, open-label dose-escalation trial of ivuxolimab. The trial enrolled adults with locally advanced or metastatic head and neck squamous cell, hepatocellular, melanoma or renal cell carcinoma. Before TCR sequencing, CD4+ and CD8+ T cells were separately sorted from peripheral blood. Details on this clone: The antigen it binds to is not known. No much larger clone exists at a distance of one base, and base qualities are not known.

Genomic DNA was extracted from sorted cells for sequencing of the TCRbeta CDR3 region. The immunoSEQ Assay was used for sequencing of TCRbeta CDR3 regions. The source is immuneACCESS, and TCRdb retained only in-frame sequences with V and J called. Part of the clones is not carried over; for the studies checked, unresolved V genes explain less than half of this, and the remainder is unexplained. The sample data list 23,000 or so clones, and 78% of these were observed just once. The ten most abundant clones make up more than 1.4% of the sample. The V and J segments used are TRBV7-2 and TRBJ2-2; 8 central bases correspond to TRBD2. The clonotype comes from an adult with an advanced solid tumor such as melanoma, head and neck, liver or kidney cancer. Sequences were derived from CD4+ or CD8+ T cells sorted from blood, sampled in a trial of the OX40 agonist ivuxolimab. The CDR3 is CASSLVSGVLGELFF. The DNA is TGTGCCAGCAGCTTAGTTAGCGGGGTTCTCGGGGAGCTGTTTTTT.